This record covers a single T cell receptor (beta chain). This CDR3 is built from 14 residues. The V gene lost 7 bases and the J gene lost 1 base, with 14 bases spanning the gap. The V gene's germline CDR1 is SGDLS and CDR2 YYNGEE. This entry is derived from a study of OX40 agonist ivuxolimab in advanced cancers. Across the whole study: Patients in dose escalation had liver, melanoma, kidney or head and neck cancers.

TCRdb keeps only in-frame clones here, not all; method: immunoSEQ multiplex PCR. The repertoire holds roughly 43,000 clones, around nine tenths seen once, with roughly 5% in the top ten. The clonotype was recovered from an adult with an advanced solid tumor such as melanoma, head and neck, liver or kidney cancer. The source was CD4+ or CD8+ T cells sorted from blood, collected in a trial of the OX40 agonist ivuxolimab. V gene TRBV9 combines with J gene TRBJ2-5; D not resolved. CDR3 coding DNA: TGTGCCAGCCCCAGACGGGTTTTCCAAGAGACCCAGTACTTC. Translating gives CASPRRVFQETQYF. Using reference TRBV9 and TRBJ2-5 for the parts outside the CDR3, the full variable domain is DSGVTQTPKHLITATGQRVTLRCSPRSGDLSVYWYQQSLDQGLQFLIQYYNGEERAKGNILERFSAQQFPDLHSELNLSSLELGDSALYFCASPRRVFQETQYFGPGTRLLVL.